The 20 T cell receptor beta chains listed next were all sequenced from one sample in a study of CD8 T cells in ankylosing spondylitis. TCRdb re-called the 5' RACE reads with MiXCR, one entry per CDR3 protein. This table holds roughly 130,000 distinct CDR3 sequences, more than 6.5% found once. The sample consisted of blood, either unsorted or a sorted T cell fraction (not recorded which). The receptors originated from a male donor with ankylosing spondylitis or in good health (not recorded which).

The CDR3 DNA is TGTGCCAGCAGCTTAGGGACAGGCTTTACCTACGAGCAGTACTTC. Amino acids: CASSLGTGFTYEQYF. The chain has TRBV7-2 and TRBJ2-7, with 7 bases aligning to TRBD1. Germline CDR1 reads SGHTA; CDR2 reads FQGNSA. The CDR3 covers 15 residues. The V and J ends lost 1 base and 2 bases, in that order; junction bases with no gene match: 5.

This sequence joins TRBV27 and TRBJ2-3; 8 nucleotides match TRBD2. The CDR3 sequence is 15 residues long. V dropped 3 bases and J dropped 3; count of bases not matched to a gene: 5. The V gene's germline CDR1 is MNHEY and CDR2 SMNVEV (reference sequence). CDR3 residues: CASSLREVATDTQYF. DNA of the CDR3: TGTGCCAGCAGTTTGCGGGAGGTCGCGACAGATACGCAGTATTTT.

This clonotype was detected many times. V is TRBV29-1 and J is TRBJ1-2, with a weak D call TRBD1 (5 bases). Germline CDR1 reads SQVTM; CDR2 reads ANQGSEA. The CDR3 is made up of 14 amino acids. The V end was cut by 3 bases, the J end by 5 bases, with 16 bases between. The CDR3 loop reads CSVESQGKGYGYTF. As DNA, the CDR3 is TGCAGCGTTGAGTCGCAGGGAAAGGGGTATGGCTACACCTTC.

In its sample, this clonotype was seen many times. The V call is TRBV29-1, the J call TRBJ2-7, with TRBD1 as a possible D gene (6 bases). CDR1 and CDR2 (germline): SQVTM, ANQGSEA. The CDR3 has 12 residues. Trimming removed 7 bases at V and 5 bases at J, with 15 bases between. CDR3 nucleotides: TGCAGCGCTGGATTACAGGGAAACGAGCAGTACTTC. This encodes CSAGLQGNEQYF.

This clonotype showed up many times. The chain recombines TRBV5-6 with TRBJ2-1, with 11 bases aligning to TRBD2. The ends lost 2 bases at V and 8 bases at J; junction bases unmatched: 9. This CDR3 has 16 amino acids. Per germline, CDR1 SGHDT and CDR2 YYEEEE. The CDR3 spells CASSFGLAGFGDEQFF. The CDR3 DNA is TGTGCCAGCAGCTTCGGACTAGCGGGTTTTGGGGATGAGCAGTTCTTC.

The table lists this clonotype with many counts. The chain carries TRBV6-1 and TRBJ2-3; D may correspond to TRBD1 or TRBD2 (5 bases each). The CDR3 consists of 16 residues. In germline, CDR1 is MNHNS, CDR2 SASEGT. Trimming took off 4 bases at V and 0 bases at J, with 14 bases between the two ends. In DNA, the CDR3 is TGTGCCAGCAGTGTAAACCCGGGACCGAGCACAGATACGCAGTATTTT. It is translated as CASSVNPGPSTDTQYF.

This clonotype was recorded many times. This chain uses TRBV4-2 with TRBJ2-1; 7 bases are a match to TRBD2. Trimming cost V 0 bases and J 0 bases; bases outside gene matches: 5. CDR1 is LGHNA and CDR2 is YNFKEQ in the germline V gene. The CDR3 is made up of 17 amino acids. The DNA for the CDR3 is TGTGCCAGCAGCCAAGATCCTGGCGGGAGCTCCTACAATGAGCAGTTCTTC. Its protein is CASSQDPGGSSYNEQFF.

This clonotype has at least ten counts. The chain links TRBV4-1 to TRBJ1-1, with 9 bases identical to TRBD1. V gave up 5 bases and J gave up 4 bases; unmatched junction bases: 8. The CDR3 extends over 15 amino acids. Germline V gene sequence: CDR1 MGHRA, CDR2 YSYEKL. CDR3 DNA: TGCGCCAGCAGCAAGGCCAGGGGACAGGGCACTGAAGCTTTCTTT. This codes for CASSKARGQGTEAFF.

This clonotype was observed once. The genes are TRBV5-1 and TRBJ2-1; no definite D call. Germline V gene sequence: CDR1 SGHRS, CDR2 YFSETQ. The V end lost 5 bases, the J end lost 1 base, and 10 bases lay between the germline ends. This CDR3 has 14 amino acids. CDR3 sequence: CASSQITSYNEQFF. The CDR3 DNA follows: TGCGCCAGCAGTCAGATAACTTCCTACAATGAGCAGTTCTTC.

This clonotype was observed at least ten times. The chain recombines TRBV5-6 with TRBJ2-6; D call uncertain. The V end was cut by 2 bases, the J end by 6 bases, with 6 bases between. The V gene's germline CDR1 is SGHDT and CDR2 YYEEEE. The CDR3 is made up of 13 amino acids. CDR3 coding DNA: TGTGCCAGCAGCTTTCCATCGGCCAACGTCCTGACTTTC. This translates into CASSFPSANVLTF.

This clonotype was seen many times. The chain has TRBV3-1 and TRBJ2-7, with D possibly being TRBD1 (5 bases). The germline gives CDR1 LGHDT, CDR2 YNNKEL (reference sequence). The CDR3 length is 14 residues. The V end was cut by 2 bases, the J end by 5 bases, with 13 bases between. The DNA of the CDR3 is TGTGCCAGCAGCCAATATAGGGGTGCCCACGAGCAGTACTTC. It codes for CASSQYRGAHEQYF.

This clonotype was observed at least ten times. This chain's CDR3 is CASSPPVVLNTEAFF. CDR3 bases: TGTGCCAGCAGCCCCCCTGTAGTTCTGAACACTGAAGCTTTCTTT. The rearrangement uses TRBV7-9 and TRBJ1-1; D remains ambiguous. The CDR3 runs 15 residues. The V end was cut by 5 bases, the J end by 0 bases, with 13 bases between. Germline V gene sequence: CDR1 SEHNR, CDR2 FQNEAQ (reference sequence).

The CDR3 nucleotides read TGCAGCGCTGGAGCGGGAGCCGGGGGGACCCAGTACTTC. Translation gives CSAGAGAGGTQYF. V is TRBV29-1 and J is TRBJ2-5, with TRBD2 identical over 8 bases. The germline gives CDR1 SQVTM, CDR2 ANQGSEA. This CDR3 is 13 amino acids long. Trimming removed 7 bases from V and 7 bases from J; junction bases left unmatched: 11.

This clonotype was seen many times. The CDR3 here is CASSQDRGSREQYF. The CDR3 coding sequence is TGTGCCAGCAGCCAAGATCGGGGGTCCCGCGAGCAGTACTTC. J is TRBJ2-7 and V is TRBV4-2, with D possibly matching TRBD2 (6 bases). Germline CDR1 and CDR2: LGHNA and YNFKEQ. V was cut by 0 bases and J by 6 bases, with 12 bases left in between. This CDR3 has 14 residues.

The chain links TRBV30 to TRBJ1-5; a possible D gene is TRBD1 (5 bases). Looked up from germline, CDR1 is GTSNPN and CDR2 is SVGIG (reference sequence). The V and J ends lost 5 bases and 1 base respectively, with 9 bases between them. The CDR3 covers 13 residues. Here the CDR3 reads CAWGHLSNQPQHF. CDR3 in DNA: TGTGCCTGGGGACATCTAAGCAATCAGCCCCAGCATTTT.

The genes are TRBV3-1 and TRBJ1-1; D possibly corresponds to TRBD1 (5 bases). V lost 3 bases to trimming and J lost 6 bases, with 11 bases between them. Germline CDR1 and CDR2: LGHDT and YNNKEL (reference sequence). This CDR3 has 13 residues. Here the CDR3 reads CASSQFRAPEAFF. The CDR3 coding sequence is TGTGCCAGCAGCCAGTTCAGGGCCCCTGAAGCTTTCTTT.

This clonotype was counted ten times or more. The genes are TRBV5-1 and TRBJ2-1, with a tentative D call TRBD1 (5 bases). Germline CDR1 SGHRS, CDR2 YFSETQ. This CDR3 has 13 amino acids. Trimming stripped 4 bases from V and 10 bases from J, with 15 bases between. The CDR3 loop reads CASSLGPQGEQFF. CDR3 nucleotide sequence: TGCGCCAGCAGCCTGGGGCCCCAAGGGGAGCAGTTCTTC. The full variable domain, in which reference TRBV5-1 and TRBJ2-1 provide the parts outside the CDR3, is KAGVTQTPRYLIKTRGQQVTLSCSPISGHRSVSWYQQTPGQGLQFLFEYFSETQRNKGNFPGRFSGRQFSNSRSEMNVSTLELGDSALYLCASSLGPQGEQFFGPGTRLTVL.

This clonotype was recorded many times. The CDR3 DNA reads as TGTGCCAGCAGTCTCACAGGGGTCTGGGATACGCAGTATTTT. It translates to CASSLTGVWDTQYF. This chain joins TRBV12-3 or TRBV12-4 and TRBJ2-3; TRBD1 matches at 7 bases. The CDR3 totals 14 residues. V lost 5 bases to trimming and J lost 6 bases; unmatched junction nucleotides: 8.

The chain is built from TRBV15 and TRBJ2-7; the D gene is possibly TRBD2 (5 bases). Germline V gene sequence: CDR1 LNHNV, CDR2 YYDKDF (reference sequence). The CDR3 extends over 12 amino acids. Trimming removed 4 bases at V and 6 bases at J, with 10 bases between. The CDR3 DNA is TGTGCCACCAGCATCTTCCGGGGCGAGCAGTACTTC. Translated, it gives CATSIFRGEQYF.

Only one count was recorded for this clonotype. Given a much more abundant clone one base away, this may be a read error. The rearrangement uses TRBV19 and TRBJ1-1; tentative D call: TRBD1 (6 bases). The CDR3 is 16 residues long. CDR1 and CDR2 from the germline V gene are LNHDA and SQIVND (reference sequence). The CDR3: CASSTEGDLPNPEAFF. CDR3 sequence (DNA): TGTGCCAGTAGTACCGAGGGGGACCTACCGAACCCTGAAGCTTTCTTT.